The clone carrying this T cell receptor beta chain was detected a few times. Authors' analysis steps: Estimates of nucleated cell counts were drawn from the amplification of reference gene primers. Repertoires were generated with immunoSEQ multiplex PCR, while TCRdb's copy carries only in-frame clones and drops some. That table supplies the V and J calls and clone size; D and trimming were determined from the DNA. The sample has over 200,000 clones, 70% to 85% seen once; the top ten hold under 2%. This sample was included in a study of blood T cell repertoires in COVID-19. Turning to the study itself: The samples span acute and convalescent COVID-19 from the United States, Italy and Spain. T cells, B-cell-depleted T cells, or PBMCs provided the cDNA or gDNA that served as material.

The germline gives CDR1 LNHDA, CDR2 SQIVND (reference sequence). V shed 1 base and J shed 4 bases, with 7 bases lying between them. This CDR3 region has 13 residues. The age range of participants was about 18 to 90 years, with residence in about two dozen US areas. Sequenced input: PBMCs or T cells enriched from blood (not recorded which). The genes are TRBV19 and TRBJ1-2, with D perhaps TRBD1 (6 bases). The origin of this receptor is a man aged 60-69 years who had recovered from COVID-19. In DNA form, the CDR3 reads TGTGCCAGTAGTATAGCGGACAGCTATGGCTACACCTTC. Translation: CASSIADSYGYTF. The full variable domain, completed using reference TRBV19 and TRBJ1-2, is DGGITQSPKYLFRKEGQNVTLSCEQNLNHDAMYWYRQDPGQGLRLIYYSQIVNDFQKGDIAEGYSVSREKKESFPLTVTSAQKNPTAFYLCASSIADSYGYTFGSGTRLTVV.